This T cell receptor (beta chain) comes out of a study of CD8 T cells in ankylosing spondylitis. Study-level points and caveats: Researchers reportedly found disease-linked clones significantly enriched in matched ankylosing spondylitis synovial fluid.

With respect to this clonotype: Its target is unknown.

TCRdb reanalysed the 5' RACE reads using MiXCR and keeps one entry per CDR3 protein. The repertoire holds under 450,000 distinct CDR3 sequences, with roughly 20% as singletons. The TCR originated in a male donor with ankylosing spondylitis or in good health (not recorded which). Material: blood, either unsorted or a sorted T cell fraction (not recorded which).

The CDR3 is CSARAQGAVRGEQFF. CDR3 DNA: TGCAGTGCTAGGGCACAGGGGGCGGTTAGAGGTGAGCAGTTCTTC. This chain links TRBV20-1 with TRBJ2-1; 9 bases map to TRBD1. The CDR3 sequence is 15 residues long. Per the germline V gene, CDR1 is DFQATT and CDR2 is SNEGSKA (reference sequence). Germline trimming cut 3 bases from V and 9 bases from J; bases unmatched to any gene: 12.